This TCR beta chain was profiled in a study of CD8+ T cells in alopecia areata (dated by TCRdb to the late 2010s). Study-level background: Treated patients were enrolled in an open-label pilot trial of oral tofacitinib, 5 to 10 mg twice daily, for moderate-to-severe alopecia areata. Tofacitinib was given for 6 to 18 months, followed by 6 months of follow-up off drug to assess delayed response and recurrence. Disease severity in treated patients was measured with the SALT score, which quantifies the percentage of affected scalp surface area. In both human patients and the C3H/HeJ mouse model, the study applied high-throughput TCRbeta sequencing to look at T cell clonal expansion in alopecia areata. Scalp tissue and sorted CD4+ and CD8+ peripheral blood T cells from patchy and totalis/universalis alopecia areata patients and from healthy controls were covered by human TCRbeta sequencing. Biopsies were taken from tofacitinib-treated patients at baseline and at 4 and 24 weeks of treatment, and a later scalp biopsy was taken in several of the tofacitinib-treated patients. Scalp clonality was compared among normal scalp (n=4), patchy alopecia areata scalp (n=8), and alopecia totalis/universalis scalp (n=8). RNA was obtained with the PAXgene miRNA kit for fixed scalp, the miRNeasy kit for PBMCs, and the RNeasy kit for mouse skin. immunoSEQ multiplex PCR using 35 Vbeta forward primers and 13 Jbeta reverse primers was used to amplify TCRbeta CDR3 regions.

Study-wide findings and limitations: During tofacitinib treatment, many expanded lesional clones remained in scalp and blood, and this persistence may partly explain relapse after treatment is stopped. Because the treated cohort was small and included a single nonresponder, larger studies are needed to assess links between baseline CD8+ expansion and response. Scalp TCR repertoire analysis is complicated because resident alphabeta T cells in normal human skin are also sequenced, whereas mouse skin is dominated by gammadelta T cells. Compared with normal scalp, lesional scalp, particularly in alopecia totalis/universalis, had higher clonality and more expanded CD8+ clones, which suggests antigenic drive. Tofacitinib significantly lowered scalp clonality and the number of expanded CD8+ clones among the top 100 scalp clones. Shared TCR sequences between patients were less evident than in mice, which may be partly attributable to HLA diversity in the patient population.

Library preparation employed the immunoSEQ multiplex PCR assay. RNA was extracted from all samples and reverse transcribed into cDNA as template for TCR sequencing. SuperScript III was used for first-strand cDNA synthesis, primed with a 2:1 mix of oligo-dT and random hexamers. A synthetic immune receptor repertoire was used to measure amplification bias, and any remaining bias was corrected computationally. In the authors' own workflow: Raw reads were preprocessed for error removal, and CDR3 was defined according to IMGT conventions as running from the conserved cysteine to phenylalanine. To get clonality, Shannon entropy was normalized by log2 of the number of productive unique TCRs and the result was subtracted from 1. Whether each scalp clone was CD4 or CD8 was inferred by checking scalp TCRbeta sequences against the CD4 and CD8 repertoires from sorted blood. Here the immuneACCESS table is served through TCRdb, limited to in-frame sequences with V and J called. Missing clones are a known gap in these copies; in checked studies unresolved V genes cover under half, and the rest lacks a known reason. D and trimming come from the DNA, and the V and J calls and clone size come from that table. This sample holds hundreds of thousands of clones; more than 30% were observed only once. The top ten constitute almost 0.5% of the sample.

Per the publication, the treatment or condition label means: oral pan-JAK inhibitor, 5-10 mg twice daily. Lesional scalp punch biopsies and peripheral blood were obtained from alopecia areata patients. After PBMCs were isolated by density centrifugation and stained for CD3, CD4 and CD8, a FACSAria was used to sort CD4+ and CD8+ T cells. Concerning this clone itself: There is no known antigen for this receptor. Base qualities were left out, and no much larger clone turns up one base away.

Sample: CD4+ T cells sorted from blood, taken at approximately week 30, from a patient treated with tofacitinib. The origin of this receptor is a human donor with alopecia areata.

DNA sequence: TGTGCCTGGACAGGGAGTCGGACTGAAGCTTTCTTT. Its protein product is CAWTGSRTEAFF. Recombination connected TRBV30 to TRBJ1-1; TRBD1 is a weak D gene call, 5 bases matching. As encoded in the germline V gene (reference sequence), CDR1 is GTSNPN while CDR2 is SVGIG. The CDR3 spans 12 residues, from the cysteine through the phenylalanine. Solely the CDR3 DNA is kept, with 36 bases framed from the first base. V and J lose 4 bases and 5 bases, and a span of 11 bases separates them.